Listed below are T cell receptor beta chains from one sample, sequenced in a study of radiation and T cells in renal cell carcinoma. Sequencing used immunoSEQ multiplex PCR; TCRdb keeps in-frame clones, though not all of them. Among about 78,000 clones listed, 89% were seen once. The sample here was blood, taken from a patient whose treatment included radiotherapy and nephrectomy. These receptors were obtained from an older woman with renal cell carcinoma. Both conserved end residues are part of each CDR3. Each record gives: D gene, J gene, clone size, V gene, CDR3 DNA, CDR3 protein. The D gene is left open where the match is weak. A row's size may be missing; if present it is once, few, many or a size class.

D: TRBD1
J: TRBJ1-1
size: -
V: TRBV5-1
DNA: TGCGCCAGCAGCTGGGAACAGGGGGCATGGAACACTGAAGCTTTCTTT
CDR3: CASSWEQGAWNTEAFF

D: TRBD2
J: TRBJ2-3
size: once
V: TRBV5-4
DNA: TGTGCCAGCAGCTTGGCGCCTAGCGGGGGGAAAACGGCAGATACGCAGTATTTT
CDR3: CASSLAPSGGKTADTQYF

D: TRBD2
J: TRBJ2-3
size: few
V: TRBV14
DNA: TGTGCCAGCAGCCAAGTTGTCGGCGGGGGGGCCTTAGATACGCAGTATTTT
CDR3: CASSQVVGGGALDTQYF

D: TRBD2
J: TRBJ2-3
size: -
V: TRBV4-2
DNA: TGTGCCAGCAGCCTAGCCCGACTAGCGAGCGATACGCAGTATTTT
CDR3: CASSLARLASDTQYF

D: -
J: TRBJ2-7
size: -
V: TRBV15
DNA: TGTGCCACCTCGTTCGGGCGTCCCTCCTACGAGCAGTACTTC
CDR3: CATSFGRPSYEQYF

D: -
J: TRBJ1-3
size: -
V: TRBV28
DNA: TGTGCCAGCAGTTTAAGTAGGGTTGGAAACACCATATATTTT
CDR3: CASSLSRVGNTIYF

D: -
J: TRBJ1-1
size: -
V: TRBV2
DNA: TGTGCCAGCAGTGAGTGGGCGAGTACTGAAGCTTTCTTT
CDR3: CASSEWASTEAFF

D: -
J: TRBJ2-1
size: -
V: TRBV7-2
DNA: TGTGCCAGCAGCTTAGCGACGGGGAGCTCCTACAATGAGCAGTTCTTC
CDR3: CASSLATGSSYNEQFF

D: -
J: TRBJ2-7
size: -
V: TRBV30
DNA: TGTGCCTGGAGTAAGGGTAGTCTCTACGAGCAGTACTTC
CDR3: CAWSKGSLYEQYF

D: TRBD2
J: TRBJ2-3
size: -
V: TRBV5-6
DNA: TGTACCAGCAGCCCGGCGGGACTAGCGCGCCGACAGGATACGCAGTATTTT
CDR3: CTSSPAGLARRQDTQYF

D: TRBD1
J: TRBJ2-7
size: -
V: TRBV28
DNA: TGTGCCAGCAGTTTACGGACAGGGCTTAGGGAGCAGTACTTC
CDR3: CASSLRTGLREQYF

D: TRBD2
J: TRBJ2-1
size: -
V: TRBV9
DNA: TGTGCCAGCAGCGTAGTCGGGGGGAAAGTCGAGCAGTTCTTC
CDR3: CASSVVGGKVEQFF

D: TRBD1
J: TRBJ1-6
size: few
V: TRBV5-6
DNA: TGTGCCAGCAGCTTGGTTGACAGGGGAATTAATTCACCCCTCCACTTT
CDR3: CASSLVDRGINSPLHF

D: -
J: TRBJ2-2
size: -
V: TRBV2
DNA: TGTGCCAGCAGGAGGGACGGCGCGAACACCGGGGAGCTGTTTTTT
CDR3: CASRRDGANTGELFF

D: -
J: TRBJ1-5
size: -
V: TRBV5-8
DNA: TGTGCCAGCAGTCTCGGACAGAAGAATCAGCCCCAGCATTTT
CDR3: CASSLGQKNQPQHF

D: -
J: TRBJ2-2
size: -
V: TRBV19
DNA: TGTGCCAGTAGTATTCTCACCGGGGAGCTGTTTTTT
CDR3: CASSILTGELFF

D: -
J: TRBJ1-1
size: -
V: TRBV11-3
DNA: TGTGCCAGCAGCTTAGGGACAGTTTTGAACACTGAAGCTTTCTTT
CDR3: CASSLGTVLNTEAFF

D: TRBD1
J: TRBJ1-2
size: -
V: TRBV19
DNA: TGTGCCAGTAGGGGTAATGCGGAGGGGGCGGATGGCTACACCTTC
CDR3: CASRGNAEGADGYTF

D: -
J: TRBJ1-2
size: -
V: TRBV4-2
DNA: TGTGCCAGCAGCCAAGTAGGGGATGGCTACACCTTC
CDR3: CASSQVGDGYTF

D: -
J: TRBJ1-2
size: -
V: TRBV30
DNA: TGTGCCTGGAGTTCGGGTAACTATGGCTACACCTTC
CDR3: CAWSSGNYGYTF

D: TRBD2
J: TRBJ2-5
size: -
V: TRBV6-6
DNA: TGTGCCGCCGGGTCGGGTAGCGGGGGGCGCGTGACCCAGTACTTC
CDR3: CAAGSGSGGRVTQYF

D: -
J: TRBJ1-1
size: -
V: TRBV2
DNA: TGTGCCAGCAGTGAGACCAGAGGGATCACTGAAGCTTTCTTT
CDR3: CASSETRGITEAFF

D: TRBD2
J: TRBJ2-3
size: -
V: TRBV9
DNA: TGTGCCAGCAGCGTAGAAGCCAGCGGGGGACCCACAGATACGCAGTATTTT
CDR3: CASSVEASGGPTDTQYF

D: TRBD1
J: TRBJ2-7
size: -
V: TRBV7-2
DNA: TGTGCCAGCAGCCAACGGGACAGGATGGGCGAGCAGTACTTC
CDR3: CASSQRDRMGEQYF

D: TRBD1
J: TRBJ2-5
size: -
V: TRBV5-1
DNA: TGCGCCAGCAGCCGGACAGGGGCGGTGTCCGAGACCCAGTACTTC
CDR3: CASSRTGAVSETQYF

D: -
J: TRBJ1-1
size: -
V: TRBV6-4
DNA: TGTGCCAGCAGTGAAATCGTGGGGGCTGAAGCTTTCTTT
CDR3: CASSEIVGAEAFF

D: TRBD1
J: TRBJ1-2
size: -
V: TRBV6-1
DNA: TGTGCCAGCAGGGGACAGGGGTTTAACTATGGCTACACCTTC
CDR3: CASRGQGFNYGYTF

D: TRBD2
J: TRBJ2-2
size: -
V: TRBV6-1
DNA: TGTGCCAGCAGACTAGCGGGTTTGACCGGGGAGCTGTTTTTT
CDR3: CASRLAGLTGELFF

D: TRBD1
J: TRBJ1-4
size: -
V: TRBV28
DNA: TGTGCCAGCAGCTTAGACAGGGGGGGCGAAAAACTGTTTTTT
CDR3: CASSLDRGGEKLFF

D: TRBD1
J: TRBJ2-1
size: -
V: TRBV6-5
DNA: TGTGCCAGCAGTCCCTCCGGGACAGGGGGGAATGAGCAGTTCTTC
CDR3: CASSPSGTGGNEQFF

D: -
J: TRBJ1-4
size: -
V: TRBV9
DNA: TGTGCCAGCAGCGTAGACCCCGGTGGGCCAACTAATGAAAAACTGTTTTTT
CDR3: CASSVDPGGPTNEKLFF

D: TRBD1
J: TRBJ1-4
size: -
V: TRBV4-3
DNA: TGCGCCAGCAGCCCCGGACAGGTTAATGAAAAACTGTTTTTT
CDR3: CASSPGQVNEKLFF

D: -
J: TRBJ2-7
size: -
V: TRBV15
DNA: TGTGCCACCAGCAGAGGGACTGAATCCGAGCAGTACTTC
CDR3: CATSRGTESEQYF

D: -
J: TRBJ1-3
size: -
V: TRBV2
DNA: TGTGCCAGCGCCCAGGGAACCTCTGGAAACACCATATATTTT
CDR3: CASAQGTSGNTIYF

D: TRBD1
J: TRBJ1-6
size: once
V: TRBV7-8
DNA: TGTGCCAGCAGCTTAGGGAGAGTCCCCAGGGGGCGAGGAAGTTCACCCCTCCACTTT
CDR3: CASSLGRVPRGRGSSPLHF

D: -
J: TRBJ2-7
size: -
V: TRBV5-4
DNA: TGTGCCAGCAGCTTGGAGGTGGGGGGCAGGTACGAGCAGTACTTC
CDR3: CASSLEVGGRYEQYF

D: TRBD1
J: TRBJ2-2
size: -
V: TRBV5-1
DNA: TGCGCCAGCAGCGGGACAGGGGGCGCGATCGCCGGGGAGCTGTTTTTT
CDR3: CASSGTGGAIAGELFF

D: TRBD2
J: TRBJ2-7
size: -
V: TRBV7-8
DNA: TGTGCCAGCAGCCGTAGCGGGGGGCACTACGAGCAGTACTTC
CDR3: CASSRSGGHYEQYF

D: TRBD2
J: TRBJ2-5
size: -
V: TRBV19
DNA: TGTGCCAGTAGTATCCGGACTAGCGGCTTGTACCAAGAGACCCAGTACTTC
CDR3: CASSIRTSGLYQETQYF

D: -
J: TRBJ2-5
size: -
V: TRBV7-2
DNA: TGTGCCAGCAGCCCCCCGGGTCGGGAGACCCAGTACTTC
CDR3: CASSPPGRETQYF

D: TRBD2
J: TRBJ2-1
size: -
V: TRBV18
DNA: TGTGCCAGCTCACCCCGGGCTAGCGGCACCTTTTACAATGAGCAGTTCTTC
CDR3: CASSPRASGTFYNEQFF

D: -
J: TRBJ2-4
size: -
V: TRBV4-3
DNA: TGCGCCAGCAGCCAAGACGGGACTCGGGGGATTCAGTACTTC
CDR3: CASSQDGTRGIQYF

D: -
J: TRBJ1-5
size: -
V: TRBV2
DNA: TGTGCCAGCAGTATGACAGATAGCAATCAGCCCCAGCATTTT
CDR3: CASSMTDSNQPQHF

D: TRBD1
J: TRBJ2-3
size: -
V: TRBV7-8
DNA: TGTGCCAGCAGCTCCCGGACAGGGCCAGATACGCAGTATTTT
CDR3: CASSSRTGPDTQYF

D: -
J: TRBJ2-3
size: -
V: TRBV29-1
DNA: TGCAGCGTTGGGAGGGGCACAGATACGCAGTATTTT
CDR3: CSVGRGTDTQYF

D: TRBD1
J: TRBJ2-3
size: -
V: TRBV7-9
DNA: TGTGCCAGCAGCTCGGACAGGGGGCTGACAGATACGCAGTATTTT
CDR3: CASSSDRGLTDTQYF

D: -
J: TRBJ2-3
size: -
V: TRBV5-4
DNA: TGTGCCAGCAGCCCGGAGGCGGGCACAGATACGCAGTATTTT
CDR3: CASSPEAGTDTQYF

D: -
J: TRBJ1-3
size: -
V: TRBV4-2
DNA: TGTGCCAGCAGCCAAGAAACCCTCTCCAGAGGCCTAATTTCCTCTGGAAACACCATATATTTT
CDR3: CASSQETLSRGLISSGNTIYF

D: TRBD1
J: TRBJ2-3
size: -
V: TRBV7-2
DNA: TGTGCCAGCAGCACGGGACAGGGCCGGACAGATACGCAGTATTTT
CDR3: CASSTGQGRTDTQYF

D: -
J: TRBJ2-7
size: -
V: TRBV5-6
DNA: TGTGCCAGCAGCTTCGACCACTCGTCGGGCTACGAGCAGTACTTC
CDR3: CASSFDHSSGYEQYF

D: -
J: TRBJ1-5
size: few
V: TRBV5-6
DNA: TGTGCCAGCAGCTTGTGGCCGTATAGCAATCAGCCCCAGCATTTT
CDR3: CASSLWPYSNQPQHF

D: -
J: TRBJ1-4
size: -
V: TRBV18
DNA: TGTGCCAGCTCCCGGAGAGAGGGTACTAATGAAAAACTGTTTTTT
CDR3: CASSRREGTNEKLFF

D: -
J: TRBJ2-7
size: -
V: TRBV7-9
DNA: TGTGCCAGCAGCTTAGCGGGGGGCCGGAACGAGCAGTACTTC
CDR3: CASSLAGGRNEQYF

D: TRBD2
J: TRBJ2-5
size: -
V: TRBV9
DNA: TGTGCCAGCAGCGTAGCTGTAGCGGGGGGCACCCAAGAGACCCAGTACTTC
CDR3: CASSVAVAGGTQETQYF

D: TRBD1
J: TRBJ1-5
size: -
V: TRBV30
DNA: TGTGCCTGGAGTGTCGGAAAAACAGGGGTAGGACAGCCCCAGCATTTT
CDR3: CAWSVGKTGVGQPQHF